This T cell receptor (beta chain) stems from a study of blood T cell repertoires in COVID-19. Study-level background: Samples came from the United States, Italy and Spain, spanning acute and convalescent COVID-19. The cDNA or gDNA used as material had been derived from T cells, B-cell-depleted T cells, or PBMCs.

CDR1 and CDR2 from the germline V gene are WSHSY and SAAADI. The CDR3 has 17 amino acids. Trimming removed 2 bases from V and 4 bases from J; junction bases left unmatched: 7. This table comes from immunoSEQ multiplex PCR, and its TCRdb copy is limited to in-frame clones, with some not included. The repertoire consists of under 500,000 clones, with roughly 90% occurring once and the leading ten covering roughly 4%. The chain uses TRBV10-2 and TRBJ2-1; 11 bases match TRBD2. The sequenced sample was peripheral blood. The receptor comes from a woman aged 25 to 39 with acute or convalescent COVID-19. The CDR3 bases are TGCGCCAGCAGTGAGGTAGCGGGGGGGGTTTTTTACAATGAGCAGTTCTTC. Its protein is CASSEVAGGVFYNEQFF.